This T cell receptor beta chain was found in a study of blood T cell repertoires in COVID-19 (dated by TCRdb to the early 2020s). Regarding the research as a whole: Samples from collaborators originated in the United States, Italy and Spain and spanned both the acute and convalescent phases of COVID-19. The prospective study material was composed of cDNA or gDNA derived from T cells, B-cell-depleted T cells, or PBMCs. Subjects who had been exposed to COVID-19, were actively infected with it, or had recovered from it provided the deeply sampled blood TCRbeta repertoires that made up the dataset. The repertoires were released in a freely available public database meant as a resource for research on the immune response to SARS-CoV-2. The samples were drawn from two sources: the first 160 participants of the ongoing ImmuneRACE study, and fewer than 1,500 subjects contributed by 6 global collaborators. A de-identified subject ID, COVID-19 status, age in years and sex were almost always included in the sample metadata. HLA class I and class II types, where available, came from metadata supplied by the sample provider rather than from assay-based typing.

TCRbeta CDR3 regions were amplified from genomic DNA by means of the immunoSEQ Assay, a bias-controlled multiplex PCR. Per the source publication's procedure: Within the assay, amplification of reference gene primers was used to estimate how many nucleated cells each sample contained. To quantify the absolute abundance of each unique TCRbeta CDR3 rearrangement, sequence reads were collapsed and filtered. For each sample, productive Simpson clonality was calculated as the square root of Simpson's diversity index across productive rearrangements. Sourced from immuneACCESS, this table was stored by TCRdb with only in-frame sequences that have V and J called. A share of the clones is absent; for the studies checked, an unresolved V gene accounts for under half, and the remainder has no known explanation. That table is the source of V, J and clone size, and D and trimming were worked out from the DNA. The sample yields 180,000 or so clones; just over 85% were counted once. The ten largest clones capture about 8.2% of the sample.

Comment on this clone: The clone's antigen remains unknown. There are no base qualities to consult, and no much larger clone falls within one base.

The paper as a whole reports these results and caveats: How much clinical and demographic metadata was included differed by source and by participant, and the metadata was provided uncurated.

Whole blood was collected in K2EDTA tubes by collaborating institutions according to the institutions' own protocols. For TCRbeta analysis, collaborator samples were shipped as frozen whole blood, as isolated PBMCs, or as DNA extracted from either sample type. The CDR3 measures 14 amino acids from cysteine to phenylalanine. The DNA shown is the 42-base CDR3, in frame from base 1. CDR1 DFQATT and CDR2 SNEGSKA were looked up in the germline V gene (reference sequence). V is clipped by 3 bases and J by 0 bases, and the sequence between their germline boundaries is 9 bases long. The receptor comes from a man in his 60s with acute or convalescent COVID-19. Specimen: peripheral blood. The rearranged segments are TRBV20-1 and TRBJ2-1; possibly the D gene is TRBD1, per 6 matching bases. The CDR3 region has the sequence CSASSDSSYNEQFF. The nucleotides read TGCAGTGCTAGTTCGGACAGCTCCTACAATGAGCAGTTCTTC.